The 2 T cell receptor beta chains in this list originate from one sample, sequenced in a study of CD8 T cells in Susac syndrome. RNA was extracted with the RNeasy kit, and a quantity of about 0.45 to 1 ug was reverse transcribed using random hexamers. TCRdb re-called the immunoSEQ multiplex PCR reads through MiXCR, storing one row per CDR3 protein. This sample carries about 300,000 distinct CDR3 sequences, about 88% of them seen once, and the ten largest clones take approximately 0.18%. Sequenced: CD8+ T cells from PBMCs. These receptors all come from a human donor with multiple sclerosis.

This clonotype was seen a few times. CDR3 amino acids: CASSSITALTGSGTEAFF. CDR3 DNA: TGTGCCAGCAGCTCAATCACTGCCCTAACAGGGTCGGGGACTGAAGCTTTCTTT. The rearrangement uses TRBV7-2 and TRBJ1-1; TRBD1 is a possible D gene (6 bases). The CDR3 contains 18 residues. Germline CDR1 is SGHTA and CDR2 is FQGNSA. V was shortened by 4 bases and J by 5 bases, with 26 bases between the two germline ends.

The chain carries TRBV5-6 and TRBJ2-1, with D unclear. The germline V gene has CDR1 SGHDT and CDR2 YYEEEE. The V end was cut by 0 bases, the J end by 3 bases, with 7 bases between. This CDR3 region has 14 residues. CDR3 amino acids: CASSLAPSYNEQFF. The CDR3 region has the DNA TGTGCCAGCAGCTTGGCTCCTAGCTACAATGAGCAGTTCTTC.